Listed here are 26 T cell receptor beta chains from one sample, sequenced in a study of cytomegalovirus exposure and HLA in healthy donors. It was with 60 Vbeta and 13 Jbeta primers that the PCR ran. Sequencing was performed with immunoSEQ multiplex PCR; in TCRdb, only in-frame clones are kept and a portion is missing. Of over 150,000 clones in the sample, nearly 80% were seen once. Source material: PBMCs. These receptor sequences come from a man aged 30 to 45 in good health and CMV-seropositive.

This clone was counted a single time. The chain couples TRBV10-1 to TRBJ2-3, with 11 positions matching TRBD2. The CDR3 extends over 15 amino acids. The V gene end was trimmed by 5 bases and the J gene end by 3 bases; junction bases not matched to a gene: 4. From germline, CDR1 is WNHNN and CDR2 SYGVQD (reference sequence). The CDR3 region is CASSPGTSGTDTQYF. The CDR3 region has the DNA TGCGCCAGCAGTCCCGGGACTAGCGGTACAGATACGCAGTATTTT.

The chain links TRBV10-2 to TRBJ1-1, with D perhaps TRBD1 (6 bases). Trimming took off 1 base at V and 5 bases at J, with 11 bases between the two ends. This CDR3 comprises 14 residues. The germline V gene has CDR1 WSHSY and CDR2 SAAADI. The CDR3 loop is CASSEWGRGTEAFF. The CDR3 DNA follows: TGCGCCAGCAGTGAGTGGGGGCGGGGGACTGAAGCTTTCTTT.

This clone was recorded a few times. J is TRBJ2-7 and V is TRBV28; maybe TRBD2 (6 bases). CDR1 and CDR2 (germline): MDHEN, SYDVKM. This CDR3 is 15 amino acids long. V was shortened by 11 bases and J by 0 bases, with 20 bases between the two germline ends. CDR3 sequence reads: CASTGVAGSSYEQYF. The CDR3 coding sequence is TGTGCCTCCACCGGGGTCGCGGGAAGCTCCTACGAGCAGTACTTC.

This chain uses TRBV4-2 with TRBJ2-7, with D possibly being TRBD1 (5 bases). Trimming removed 0 bases from V and 0 bases from J, with 6 bases in between. This CDR3 is 14 amino acids long. Germline V gives CDR1 LGHNA, CDR2 YNFKEQ. CDR3 sequence reads: CASSQDTGSYEQYF. DNA of the CDR3: TGTGCCAGCAGCCAAGATACAGGCTCCTACGAGCAGTACTTC.

The genes are TRBV19 and TRBJ2-1, with 7 positions matching TRBD2. CDR3 length equals 15 residues. The V segment lost 5 bases and the J segment 8 bases; nucleotides outside the gene matches: 12. Per the germline V gene, CDR1 is LNHDA and CDR2 is SQIVND (reference sequence). CDR3 bases: TGTGCCAGTAGTCTAGTGGGAGGGCCATTGGATGAGCAGTTCTTC. This codes for CASSLVGGPLDEQFF.

The chain is built from TRBV7-3 and TRBJ2-3; TRBD2 matches at 8 bases. The length of the CDR3 is 15 residues. The germline gives CDR1 SGHTA, CDR2 FQGTGA. V lost 2 bases to trimming and J lost 3 bases; unmatched junction nucleotides: 4. CDR3 nucleotides: TGTGCCAGCAGCTTAGACGGGACTAGAACAGATACGCAGTATTTT. Protein sequence: CASSLDGTRTDTQYF.

The chain uses TRBV5-6 and TRBJ1-1, with 8 nucleotides matching TRBD1. The CDR3 spans 17 residues. Germline CDR1 SGHDT, CDR2 YYEEEE. The V segment lost 0 bases and the J segment 1 base; nucleotides outside the gene matches: 8. The CDR3 region is CASSLAFRGRENTEAFF. CDR3 DNA: TGTGCCAGCAGCTTGGCATTCAGGGGGCGCGAGAACACTGAAGCTTTCTTT.

The rearrangement joins TRBV7-9 to TRBJ1-5; TRBD1 is a possible D gene (6 bases). V lost 1 base and J lost 6, with 10 bases in between. The CDR3 is made up of 14 amino acids. Germline CDR1 SEHNR, CDR2 FQNEAQ (reference sequence). This chain's CDR3 is CASSLGGGAQPQHF. CDR3 sequence (DNA): TGTGCCAGCAGCTTAGGTGGGGGGGCTCAGCCCCAGCATTTT.

This sequence joins TRBV19 and TRBJ1-1; D ambiguous. The CDR3 loop spans 13 amino acids. The V gene lost 4 bases and the J gene lost 2 bases, with 8 bases spanning the gap. CDR1 is LNHDA and CDR2 is SQIVND in the germline V gene (reference sequence). The CDR3 loop reads CASSSQANTEAFF. DNA of the CDR3: TGTGCCAGTAGTAGTCAGGCCAACACTGAAGCTTTCTTT.

The chain is built from TRBV2 and TRBJ2-5, with 7 bases that match TRBD1. Losses at the gene ends were 7 bases for V and 7 bases for J; bases not matched to a gene: 12. CDR1 SNHLY and CDR2 FYNNEI come from the germline V gene. The CDR3 contains 14 residues. The CDR3 DNA is TGTGCCAGCACCAGGGGGACCGAAGTGGGGACCCAGTACTTC. Translation: CASTRGTEVGTQYF.

The chain has TRBV4-3 and TRBJ1-1, with D perhaps TRBD1 (5 bases). The CDR3 sequence is 14 residues long. Per the germline V gene, CDR1 is LGHNA and CDR2 is YSLEER. With 6 bases removed from V and 0 bases from J, the gap between germline ends came to 11 bases. This CDR3 reads CASSPGRVNTEAFF. The CDR3 DNA sequence: TGCGCCAGCAGTCCAGGGAGGGTGAACACTGAAGCTTTCTTT.

The chain uses TRBV25-1 and TRBJ2-5; possibly TRBD2 for D (5 bases). The V gene's germline CDR1 is MGHDK and CDR2 SYGVNS. V lost 3 bases, J lost 5 bases, and 13 bases lay in between. The CDR3 covers 14 residues. The DNA for the CDR3 is TGTGCCAGCAGTGACCCGGGCCTAGCCGAGACCCAGTACTTC. It is translated as CASSDPGLAETQYF.

The chain uses TRBV6-6 and TRBJ2-5; 11 nucleotides agree with TRBD2. Gene TRBJ2-7 matches the end of the DNA better, so the J call may be wrong. Germline V lookup: CDR1 MNHNY, CDR2 SVGAGI (reference sequence). The CDR3 totals 16 residues. The CDR3, as DNA: TGTGCCAGCGGAACCGCTCCGGGACTAGCGGTCTACGAGCAGTACTTC. Amino acids: CASGTAPGLAVYEQYF.

This clone occurred a few times. The chain joins TRBV10-3 to TRBJ1-2; a possible D gene is TRBD1 (6 bases). CDR1 is ENHRY and CDR2 is SYGVKD in the germline V gene. Trimming cost V 10 bases and J 7 bases, with 19 bases left between them. This CDR3 is built from 13 residues. The CDR3 DNA follows: TGTGCCACCCAACCGGGGGGCATCGCTGGCTACACCTTC. Encoded protein: CATQPGGIAGYTF.

This clone occurred a few times. The chain couples TRBV19 to TRBJ1-5; 7 bases match TRBD1. V lost 7 bases and J lost 0; bases outside the gene matches: 6. This CDR3 comprises 15 residues. The germline V gene has CDR1 LNHDA and CDR2 SQIVND (reference sequence). The CDR3 spells CASNQGVNSNQPQHF. As DNA, the CDR3 is TGTGCCAGTAACCAGGGGGTTAATAGCAATCAGCCCCAGCATTTT. Together with reference TRBV19 and TRBJ1-5, the CDR3 gives the full variable domain: DGGITQSPKYLFRKEGQNVTLSCEQNLNHDAMYWYRQDPGQGLRLIYYSQIVNDFQKGDIAEGYSVSREKKESFPLTVTSAQKNPTAFYLCASNQGVNSNQPQHFGDGTRLSIL.

The chain has TRBV7-6 and TRBJ2-3, with 7 bases matching TRBD2. Germline lookup yields CDR1 SGHVS and CDR2 FNYEAQ. V lost 4 bases and J lost 1; bases outside the gene matches: 11. This CDR3 is 17 amino acids long. Here the CDR3 reads CASSSGTTLGRTDTQYF. The CDR3 nucleotides read TGTGCCAGCAGCTCCGGGACTACTTTGGGCCGCACAGATACGCAGTATTTT.

This clone was detected a few times. The chain has TRBV30 and TRBJ1-4; TRBD1 is a possible D gene (5 bases). Germline V gene lookup returns CDR1 GTSNPN and CDR2 SVGIG (reference sequence). The germline V and J ends were trimmed by 1 base and 7 bases, with 16 bases remaining between them. This CDR3 is 15 amino acids long. The DNA of the CDR3 is TGTGCCTGGAGTGCCACGGGGGGTAGTCGTGAAAAACTGTTTTTT. Protein sequence: CAWSATGGSREKLFF. The complete variable domain, with remaining parts taken from reference TRBV30 and TRBJ1-4, reads SQTIHQWPATLVQPVGSPLSLECTVEGTSNPNLYWYRQAAGRGLQLLFYSVGIGQISSEVPQNLSASRPQDRQFILSSKKLLLSDSGFYLCAWSATGGSREKLFFGSGTQLSVL.

The genes are TRBV19 and TRBJ2-7; D might be TRBD1 (5 bases). V lost 5 bases, J lost 1 base, and 9 bases lay in between. The CDR3 runs 13 residues. Germline CDR1 is LNHDA and CDR2 is SQIVND (reference sequence). The CDR3 here is CASSWAGSYEQYF. In DNA, the CDR3 is TGTGCCAGTAGTTGGGCAGGGTCCTACGAGCAGTACTTC.

The DNA of the CDR3 is TGCAGTGCCTCCGGGACTAGCATCTACAATGAGCAGTTCTTC. It translates to CSASGTSIYNEQFF. The chain is built from TRBV29-1 and TRBJ2-1, with 9 bases that match TRBD2. The CDR3 contains 14 residues. Germline lookup yields CDR1 SQVTM and CDR2 ANQGSEA.

This clone was counted only a few times. CDR3 coding DNA: TGTGCCAGCAGCAGGGAGGGACAGGTCCGCGAGCAGTACTTC. Its translation: CASSREGQVREQYF. The chain couples TRBV5-5 to TRBJ2-7; maybe TRBD1 (8 bases). Germline CDR1 is SGHKS and CDR2 is YYEKEE (reference sequence). This CDR3 spans 14 amino acids. Trimming took off 4 bases at V and 6 bases at J, with 17 bases between the two ends.

The rearrangement links TRBV28 to TRBJ2-1; the D is unclear. The CDR3 sequence is 11 residues long. Germline CDR1 reads MDHEN; CDR2 reads SYDVKM. Trimming cost V 1 base and J 10 bases, with 5 bases left between them. The CDR3 sequence: CASSLLREQFF. CDR3 nucleotide sequence: TGTGCCAGCAGTTTATTGCGGGAGCAGTTCTTC.

The V call is TRBV4-2, the J call TRBJ2-1; D is possibly TRBD2 (6 bases). The CDR3 length is 15 residues. Trimming shortened V by 4 bases and J by 2 bases, and 12 bases separated the two germline ends. Germline CDR1 and CDR2: LGHNA and YNFKEQ. Here the CDR3 reads CASSPERAPYNEQFF. DNA for the CDR3: TGTGCCAGCAGCCCAGAGCGGGCGCCCTACAATGAGCAGTTCTTC.

This chain joins TRBV20-1 and TRBJ1-5, with TRBD1 as a possible D gene (6 bases). V was cut by 4 bases and J by 11 bases, with 12 bases left in between. Germline CDR1 DFQATT, CDR2 SNEGSKA (reference sequence). CDR3 length equals 11 residues. CDR3 sequence (DNA): TGCAGTGCTATGCTGGACAGAACCCAGCATTTT. Amino acids: CSAMLDRTQHF.

In nucleotides, the CDR3 is TGTGCCAGCAGCTTCCCCGCGGGGCTGGATAACTATGGCTACACCTTC. It specifies CASSFPAGLDNYGYTF. This chain connects TRBV13 to TRBJ1-2; weak D call: TRBD1 (5 bases). The germline V gene encodes CDR1 PRHDT and CDR2 FYEKMQ (reference sequence). V was cut by 3 bases and J by 1 base, with 15 bases left in between. This CDR3 comprises 16 residues.

The chain links TRBV9 to TRBJ2-6, with 12 nucleotides matching TRBD1. V gave up 1 base and J gave up 5 bases; unmatched junction bases: 7. The length of the CDR3 is 18 residues. Looked up from germline, CDR1 is SGDLS and CDR2 is YYNGEE. The CDR3 reads CASSVYGTGGAWANVLTF. The CDR3, as DNA: TGTGCCAGCAGCGTATACGGGACAGGGGGCGCCTGGGCCAACGTCCTGACTTTC.

This chain connects TRBV25-1 to TRBJ1-4, with TRBD1 identical over 7 bases. In germline, CDR1 is MGHDK, CDR2 SYGVNS. The V and J ends lost 6 bases and 5 bases, in that order; junction bases with no gene match: 9. The CDR3 spans 15 residues. The DNA for the CDR3 is TGTGCCAGCAGCGACGATGGGACAGCGAATGAAAAACTGTTTTTT. Translating it yields CASSDDGTANEKLFF.